The subject of this entry is one TCR beta chain. The data derive from a study of blood T cell repertoires in COVID-19. Study as a whole: Acute-phase and convalescent COVID-19 samples originated in the United States, Italy and Spain. From T cells, B-cell-depleted T cells, or PBMCs came the material, which was cDNA or gDNA.

The CDR3 runs 15 residues. Per germline, CDR1 SEHNR and CDR2 FQNEAQ (reference sequence). The V segment lost 5 bases and the J segment 4 bases; nucleotides outside the gene matches: 9. Methods used by the authors: Estimates of nucleated cell counts were drawn from the amplification of reference gene primers. Method: immunoSEQ multiplex PCR; TCRdb's copy keeps in-frame clones and lacks some. The V and J calls and clone size come from that table; D and trimming were worked out from the DNA. The table records over 80,000 clones, 79% of them present only once. The rearrangement uses TRBV7-9 and TRBJ1-2, with 8 bases lining up with TRBD1. The sample comprised peripheral blood. The clonotype originates from a woman of 80 years or more with active or convalescent COVID-19. CDR3 residues: CASSPTTGDFYGYTF. CDR3 sequence (DNA): TGTGCCAGCAGCCCGACGACAGGGGATTTCTATGGCTACACCTTC.